The rows below give T cell receptor beta chains drawn from one sample of a study of T cell responses to AZD1222 COVID-19 vaccine. Sequencing used immunoSEQ multiplex PCR; TCRdb keeps in-frame clones, though not all of them. Found here are around 56,000 clones, roughly 90% of them singletons; the top ten hold roughly 15%. Specimen: peripheral blood, collected 28 days after the second AZD1222 dose. These receptor sequences come from an adult who received the AZD1222 COVID-19 vaccine. Each CDR3 is given with its conserved first and last residue. D genes are given only for firm matches. Expanded clones are given a class, and other clones once, few, many or no size at all.

>.|12|TRBV10-3|TRBJ1-5|.
CAISESGQPQHF
TGTGCCATCAGTGAGTCAGGGCAGCCCCAGCATTTT
>TRBD1|12|TRBV30|TRBJ1-2|.
CAWSRDRLGYTF
TGTGCCTGGAGCCGGGACAGGCTGGGCTACACCTTC
>.|16|TRBV9|TRBJ2-2|.
CASSVVGSGNTGELFF
TGTGCCAGCAGCGTAGTTGGTAGCGGGAACACCGGGGAGCTGTTTTTT
>.|15|TRBV2|TRBJ2-5|.
CASSELGVGQETQYF
TGTGCCAGCAGTGAATTGGGGGTGGGACAAGAGACCCAGTACTTC
>.|11|TRBV20-1|TRBJ2-7|.
CSARDYYEQYF
TGCAGTGCTAGAGATTACTACGAGCAGTACTTC
>.|13|TRBV28|TRBJ2-1|.
CASSFQGATGQFF
TGTGCCAGCAGTTTCCAGGGAGCAACTGGGCAGTTCTTC
>.|14|TRBV6-2/TRBV6-3|TRBJ2-7|.
CASSLIAGRYEQYF
TGTGCCAGCAGTTTGATAGCCGGTCGTTACGAGCAGTACTTC
>.|16|TRBV7-2|TRBJ1-6|once
CASSLVPGSANSPLHF
TGTGCCAGCAGCTTAGTCCCGGGGTCGGCTAATTCACCCCTCCACTTT
>.|13|TRBV2|TRBJ2-7|.
CASSEGRAYEQYF
TGTGCCAGCAGCGAGGGCAGGGCCTACGAGCAGTACTTC
>TRBD1|15|TRBV25-1|TRBJ2-1|.
CASSGAGTGSNEQFF
TGTGCCAGCAGTGGGGCAGGGACAGGGTCAAATGAGCAGTTCTTC
>.|13|TRBV2|TRBJ1-1|.
CASSVSLVTEAFF
TGTGCCAGCAGTGTATCCCTGGTCACTGAAGCTTTCTTT
>.|16|TRBV27|TRBJ1-5|once
CASSLGNQPGGQPQHF
TGTGCCAGCAGTTTGGGGAACCAACCCGGTGGACAGCCCCAGCATTTT
>.|14|TRBV5-4|TRBJ1-3|.
CASSLVGAGNTIYF
TGTGCCAGCAGCTTGGTGGGGGCTGGAAACACCATATATTTT
>TRBD2|19|TRBV7-2|TRBJ2-1|.
CASSKGLAGGGLGYNEQFF
TGTGCCAGCAGCAAAGGACTAGCGGGAGGGGGGCTCGGCTACAATGAGCAGTTCTTC